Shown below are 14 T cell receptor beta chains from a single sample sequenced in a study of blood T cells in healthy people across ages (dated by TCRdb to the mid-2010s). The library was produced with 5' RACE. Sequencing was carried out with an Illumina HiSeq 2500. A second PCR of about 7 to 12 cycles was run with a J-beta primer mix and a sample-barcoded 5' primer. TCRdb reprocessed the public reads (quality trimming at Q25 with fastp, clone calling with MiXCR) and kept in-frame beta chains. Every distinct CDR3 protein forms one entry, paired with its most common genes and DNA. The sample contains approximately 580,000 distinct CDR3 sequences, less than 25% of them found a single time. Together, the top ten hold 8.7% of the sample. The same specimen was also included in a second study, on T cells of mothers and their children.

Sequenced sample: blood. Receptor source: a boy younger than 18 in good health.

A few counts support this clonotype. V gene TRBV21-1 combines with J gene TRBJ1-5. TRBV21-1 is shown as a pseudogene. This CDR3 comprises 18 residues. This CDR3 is CASSPGGSPRSVNQPQHF. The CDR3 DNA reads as TGTGCCAGCAGCCCTGGGGGCTCTCCCCGCTCCGTAAATCAGCCCCAGCATTTT.

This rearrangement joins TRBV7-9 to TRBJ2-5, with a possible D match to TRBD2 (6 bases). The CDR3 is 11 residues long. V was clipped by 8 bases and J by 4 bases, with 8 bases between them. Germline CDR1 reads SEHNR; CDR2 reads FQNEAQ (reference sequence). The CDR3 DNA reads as TGTGCCAGCGCGGGGCGAGAGACCCAGTACTTC. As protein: CASAGRETQYF.

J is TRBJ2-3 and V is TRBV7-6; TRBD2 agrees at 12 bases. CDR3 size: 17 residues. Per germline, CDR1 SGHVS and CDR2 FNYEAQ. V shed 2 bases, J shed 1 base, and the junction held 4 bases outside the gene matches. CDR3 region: CASSLRTSGDGTDTQYF. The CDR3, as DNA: TGTGCCAGCAGCTTAAGGACTAGCGGGGATGGCACAGATACGCAGTATTTT.

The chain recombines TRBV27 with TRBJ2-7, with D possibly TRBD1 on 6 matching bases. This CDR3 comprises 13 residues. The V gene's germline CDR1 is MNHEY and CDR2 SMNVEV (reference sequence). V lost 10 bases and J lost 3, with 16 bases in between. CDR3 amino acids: CAIGRQANYEQYF. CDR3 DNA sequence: TGTGCCATTGGGCGACAGGCTAACTACGAGCAGTACTTC.

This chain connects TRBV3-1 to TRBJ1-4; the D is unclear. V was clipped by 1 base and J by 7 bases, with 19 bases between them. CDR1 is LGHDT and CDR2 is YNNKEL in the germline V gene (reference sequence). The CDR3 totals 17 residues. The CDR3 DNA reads TGTGCCAGCAGCCAAGCAATTCTCGGGATTGGTGGTGAAAAACTGTTTTTT. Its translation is CASSQAILGIGGEKLFF.

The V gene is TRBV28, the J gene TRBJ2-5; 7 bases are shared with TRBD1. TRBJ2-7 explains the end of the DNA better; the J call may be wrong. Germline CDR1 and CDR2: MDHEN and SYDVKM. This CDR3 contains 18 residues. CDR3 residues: CASSFSRLTQGQSYEQYF. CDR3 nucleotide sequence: TGTGCCAGCAGTTTTTCGAGGTTAACCCAGGGACAGTCCTACGAGCAGTACTTC.

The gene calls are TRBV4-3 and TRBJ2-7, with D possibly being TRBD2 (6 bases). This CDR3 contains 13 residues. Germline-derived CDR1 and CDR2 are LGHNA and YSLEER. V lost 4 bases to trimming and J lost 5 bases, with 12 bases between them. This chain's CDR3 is CASSLGLLHEQYF. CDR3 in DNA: TGCGCCAGCAGCCTGGGACTCCTCCACGAGCAGTACTTC.

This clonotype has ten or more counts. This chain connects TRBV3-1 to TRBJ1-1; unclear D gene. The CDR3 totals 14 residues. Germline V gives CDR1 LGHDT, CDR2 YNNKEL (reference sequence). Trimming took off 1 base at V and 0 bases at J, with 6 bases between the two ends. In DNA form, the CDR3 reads TGTGCCAGCAGCCAAGTTGGAGTGAACACTGAAGCTTTCTTT. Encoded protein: CASSQVGVNTEAFF.

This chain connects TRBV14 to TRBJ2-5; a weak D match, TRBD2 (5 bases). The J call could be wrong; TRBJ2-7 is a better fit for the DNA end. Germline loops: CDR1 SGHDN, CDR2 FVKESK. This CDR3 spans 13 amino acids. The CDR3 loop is CASSQDRLAEQYF. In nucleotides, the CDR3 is TGTGCCAGCAGCCAAGATAGGCTAGCCGAGCAGTACTTC.

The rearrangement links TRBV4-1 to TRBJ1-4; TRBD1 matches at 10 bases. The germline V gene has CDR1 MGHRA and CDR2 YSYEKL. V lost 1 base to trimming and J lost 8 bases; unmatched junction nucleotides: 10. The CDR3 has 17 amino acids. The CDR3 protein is CASSQGTSTGGSEKLFF. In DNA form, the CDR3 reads TGCGCCAGCAGCCAAGGGACGTCGACAGGGGGCTCCGAAAAACTGTTTTTT.

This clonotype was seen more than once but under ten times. The CDR3 sequence: CASSYSLTSYEQYF. In DNA form, the CDR3 reads TGTGCCAGCAGTTACTCGCTCACCTCCTACGAGCAGTACTTC. V is TRBV6-2 or TRBV6-3 and J is TRBJ2-7, with D uncertain. Germline lookup yields CDR1 MNHEY and CDR2 SVGEGT. V was shortened by 0 bases and J by 0 bases, with 6 bases between the two germline ends. The CDR3 is made up of 14 amino acids.

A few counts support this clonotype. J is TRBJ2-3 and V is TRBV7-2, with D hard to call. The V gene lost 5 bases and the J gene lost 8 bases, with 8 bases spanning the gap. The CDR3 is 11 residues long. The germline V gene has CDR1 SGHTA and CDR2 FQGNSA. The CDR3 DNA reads TGTGCCAGCAGCCTACCTGGTACGCAGTATTTT. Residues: CASSLPGTQYF.

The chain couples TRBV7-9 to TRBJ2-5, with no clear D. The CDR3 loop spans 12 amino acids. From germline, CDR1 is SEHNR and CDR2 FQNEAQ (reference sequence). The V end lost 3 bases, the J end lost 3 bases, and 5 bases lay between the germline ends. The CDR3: CASSFREETQYF. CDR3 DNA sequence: TGTGCCAGCAGCTTTAGAGAAGAGACCCAGTACTTC.

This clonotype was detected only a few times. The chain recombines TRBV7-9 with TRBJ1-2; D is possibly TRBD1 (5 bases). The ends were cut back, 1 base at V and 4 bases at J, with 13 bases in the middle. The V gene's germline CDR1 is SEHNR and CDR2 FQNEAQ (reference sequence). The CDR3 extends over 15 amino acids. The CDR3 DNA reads TGTGCCAGCAGCTTAGATGCACAGGCCGCCTATGGCTACACCTTC. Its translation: CASSLDAQAAYGYTF.